The T cell receptor beta chain under discussion was sequenced for a study of T cells after yellow fever vaccination (dated by TCRdb to 2018 to 2020). Regarding the complete study: Libraries from fractions with low cell numbers were prepared with the SMART-Seq v4 Ultra Low Input RNA kit. To follow T-cell clones before and after primary and booster YFV17D yellow fever vaccination, bulk TCR alpha and beta repertoires were sequenced over time. Two healthy male donors, one aged 18 to 30 and one aged 30 to 40 years, were included in the cohort. Blood was drawn at multiple timepoints before and after primary and secondary immunization, with bulk PBMC replicates and cell subsets isolated.

What this sample's treatment or condition label stands for: live attenuated yellow fever vaccine strain. At every blood-draw timepoint, two biological replicates of bulk PBMCs were collected. A standard Ficoll-Paque protocol was used to isolate PBMCs from peripheral blood. TriZol was used to extract RNA from bulk PBMCs, from CD4 and CD8 fractions, and from dextramer-positive and dextramer-negative fractions. For sequencing, an Illumina NovaSeq 6000 was employed. TCR cDNA was synthesized by 5'RACE template switching, through which a universal primer site and unique molecular identifiers were introduced. Priming of cDNA synthesis was performed from both the TCR alpha and TCR beta constant segments. Library amplification involved two PCR steps, and the second step added sample barcodes and sequencing adapters. Libraries were sequenced on Illumina HiSeq 2500 (2x100 bp) or NovaSeq (2x150 bp). The source study handled its data this way. Reads were demultiplexed and collapsed into UMI consensus sequences with MIGEC, and V(D)J alignment was performed with MiXCR. Using edgeR on replicate PBMC samples, clonotypes were called vaccine-responding if FDR was below 0.01 and the log2 fold change was above 5 up to day 15. Each bulk clonotype received a CD4 or CD8 identity based on whether the sequenced CD4 or CD8 repertoire contained that clonotype at higher abundance. TCRdb cleaned the public reads at Q25 with fastp, built clones with MiXCR and kept in-frame beta chains. Entries are consolidated by CDR3 protein sequence, retaining the most common genes and DNA. TCRdb's processing, not the study's, gives the V and J calls here. The sample table contains just over 300,000 distinct CDR3 sequences; only one count was recorded for roughly 3.5% of them. The top ten clones comprise about 20% of the sample.

This clonotype was seen at least ten times. This receptor's antigen is unknown. Base qualities were left out, and no much larger clone turns up one base away. What the work shows at the level of the full study, not this receptor alone: A small share of clonotypes was detected in both CD4 and CD8 compartments, with the overlap likely arising from convergent recombination. Because only a couple of donors were included in the study, the extent to which the findings can be generalized is limited. Computational filtering was needed because FACS-sorted repertoires could contain abundant contaminating clonotypes from the bulk population. Compared with the primary T-cell response, the secondary T-cell response was weaker but faster, peaking on day 5 rather than day 15. After the booster, most clones that had expanded after primary vaccination were detected again (roughly 96% of CD4 and 88% of CD8), suggesting broad maintenance of memory.

V is shortened by 0 bases, J by 2 bases, and the region joining them spans 21 bases. According to the germline V gene, CDR1 reads SGDLS and CDR2 reads YYNGEE. The CDR3, cysteine through phenylalanine, is 19 amino acids long. Solely the CDR3 DNA is kept, with 57 bases framed from the first base. The V and J genes are TRBV9 and TRBJ1-5; TRBD1 is a weak D gene call, 6 bases matching. This sequence originates from a man between 18 and 35 years old who received the YFV17D yellow fever vaccine. Sequences were derived from PBMCs, sampled on the day of the yellow fever booster vaccination. The CDR3 reads as follows: CASSVAPTQGSHGNQPQHF. The sequenced DNA is TGTGCCAGCAGCGTAGCCCCCACCCAGGGGTCACATGGCAATCAGCCCCAGCATTTT. The variable domain in full, with residues beyond the CDR3 obtained from the reference TRBV9 and TRBJ1-5 genes, is DSGVTQTPKHLITATGQRVTLRCSPRSGDLSVYWYQQSLDQGLQFLIQYYNGEERAKGNILERFSAQQFPDLHSELNLSSLELGDSALYFCASSVAPTQGSHGNQPQHFGDGTRLSIL.